This TCR beta chain was recorded in a study of regulatory T cells in long-lasting Graves disease. Findings of the study overall: In persistent patients, shared public clonotypes (more than 2,500) outnumbered those in new patients (nearly 1,000). Patients with persistent Graves' had lower TCR diversity than newly diagnosed patients.

Germline CDR1 SQVTM, CDR2 ANQGSEA. Trimming cost V 8 bases and J 9 bases, with 22 bases left between them. This CDR3 is built from 13 residues. Construction of TCR beta libraries relied on iRepertoire HTBI primers and on Arm-PCR targeting CDR3 regions. TCRdb re-derived calls from the multiplex PCR reads in MiXCR, one entry per CDR3 protein. Of 650,000 to 850,000 distinct CDR3 sequences listed, 30% are singletons. Described time point: persistent/refractory GD, antithyroid drugs over 5 years with positive TRAb. Making the TCR library involved RNA that had been extracted from PBMCs. This clonotype was counted only a few times. Its specificity is unknown.

The sample was peripheral blood mononuclear cells (PBMCs), taken when the disease was refractory, from a patient treated with antithyroid drugs. This TCR was sampled from a female donor with Graves disease. V usage is TRBV29-1 and J usage is TRBJ1-2; no reliable D call. This chain's CDR3 is CSPQDLGEASYTF. The CDR3 DNA is TGCAGCCCTCAAGATTTGGGCGAGGCAAGCTACACCTTC.